This T cell receptor beta chain was found in a study of blood T cell repertoires in COVID-19. Sequencing was performed with immunoSEQ multiplex PCR; in TCRdb, only in-frame clones are kept and a portion is missing. The data contain roughly 70,000 clones, about four fifths of them singletons. The material sequenced was peripheral blood. This sequence originates from a man in his fifties or sixties with COVID-19, enrolled during active disease.

Here the CDR3 reads CASGGGDQPQHF. CDR3 nucleotide sequence: TGTGCCAGCGGGGGAGGCGATCAGCCCCAGCATTTT. The chain joins TRBV21-1 to TRBJ1-5. TRBV21-1 is shown as a pseudogene. The CDR3 extends over 12 amino acids.